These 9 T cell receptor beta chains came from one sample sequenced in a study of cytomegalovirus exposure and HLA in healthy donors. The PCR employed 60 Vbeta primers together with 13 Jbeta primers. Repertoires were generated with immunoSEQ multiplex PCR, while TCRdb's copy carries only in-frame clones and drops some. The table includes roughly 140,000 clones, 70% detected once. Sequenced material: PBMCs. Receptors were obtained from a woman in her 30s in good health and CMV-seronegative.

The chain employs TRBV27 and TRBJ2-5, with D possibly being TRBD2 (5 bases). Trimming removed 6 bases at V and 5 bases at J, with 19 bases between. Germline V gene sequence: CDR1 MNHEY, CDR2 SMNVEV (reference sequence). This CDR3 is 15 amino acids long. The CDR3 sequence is CASSPGVGRRETQYF. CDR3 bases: TGTGCCAGCAGCCCAGGAGTGGGTAGGAGGGAGACCCAGTACTTC.

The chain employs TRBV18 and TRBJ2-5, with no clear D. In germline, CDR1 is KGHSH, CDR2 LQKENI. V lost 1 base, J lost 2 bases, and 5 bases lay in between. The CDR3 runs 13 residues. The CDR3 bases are TGTGCCAGCTCACCACTCTTTCAAGAGACCCAGTACTTC. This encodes CASSPLFQETQYF.

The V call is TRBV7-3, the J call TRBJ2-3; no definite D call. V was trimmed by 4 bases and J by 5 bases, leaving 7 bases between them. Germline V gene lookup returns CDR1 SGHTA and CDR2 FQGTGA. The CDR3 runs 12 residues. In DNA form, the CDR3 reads TGTGCCAGCAGCTCGACTTTAGATACGCAGTATTTT. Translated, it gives CASSSTLDTQYF.

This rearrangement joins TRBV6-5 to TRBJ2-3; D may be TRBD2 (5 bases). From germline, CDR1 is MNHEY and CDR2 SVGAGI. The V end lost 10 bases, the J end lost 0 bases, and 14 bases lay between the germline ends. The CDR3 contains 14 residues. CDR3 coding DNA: TGTGCCACCAAGCCGACGGGGAGCACAGATACGCAGTATTTT. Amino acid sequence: CATKPTGSTDTQYF.

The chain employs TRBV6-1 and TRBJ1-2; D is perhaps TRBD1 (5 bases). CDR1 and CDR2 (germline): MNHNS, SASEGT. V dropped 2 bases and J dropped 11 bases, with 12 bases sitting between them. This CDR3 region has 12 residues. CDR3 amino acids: CASSELARVYTF. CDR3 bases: TGTGCCAGCAGTGAACTCGCCAGGGTGTACACCTTC.

CDR3 nucleotide sequence: TGTGCCAGCAGTCAGGGACAGGGCTGGACCCAGTACTTC. This translates into CASSQGQGWTQYF. The gene calls are TRBV28 and TRBJ2-5; 9 bases line up with TRBD1. The V segment lost 5 bases and the J segment 7 bases; nucleotides outside the gene matches: 5. The length of the CDR3 is 13 residues. Germline V CDR1 and CDR2: MDHEN, SYDVKM.

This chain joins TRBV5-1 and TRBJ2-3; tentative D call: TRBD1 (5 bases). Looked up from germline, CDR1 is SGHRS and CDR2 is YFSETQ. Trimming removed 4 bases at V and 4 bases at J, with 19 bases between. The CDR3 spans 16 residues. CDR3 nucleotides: TGCGCCAGCAGCCCCCTCGCCAGGGTAGTCGCAGATACGCAGTATTTT. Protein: CASSPLARVVADTQYF.

The CDR3 loop reads CASSSSGTGYGYTF. The DNA for the CDR3 is TGTGCCAGCAGCTCCTCCGGGACAGGGTATGGCTACACCTTC. V gene TRBV7-9 combines with J gene TRBJ1-2; 9 bases match TRBD1. The CDR3 is made up of 14 amino acids. In germline, CDR1 is SEHNR, CDR2 FQNEAQ (reference sequence). V shed 4 bases and J 5 bases; nucleotides not matched to a gene: 5.

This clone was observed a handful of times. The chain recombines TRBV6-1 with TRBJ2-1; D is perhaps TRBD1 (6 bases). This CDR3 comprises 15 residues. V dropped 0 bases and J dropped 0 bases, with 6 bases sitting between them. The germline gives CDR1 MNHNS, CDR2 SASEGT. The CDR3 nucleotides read TGTGCCAGCAGTGAAGCAGGGGGCTCCTACAATGAGCAGTTCTTC. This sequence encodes CASSEAGGSYNEQFF.